This TCR beta chain comes out of a study of graft-versus-host responses after intestinal transplantation. Study as a whole: Every one of the recipients received anti-thymocyte globulin induction and afterwards took tacrolimus and steroids for roughly three years. Study-wide findings and caveats: Recipient marrow harbored GvH clones, some of which surfaced first in ileum or blood.

The CDR3 sequence is 16 residues long. The germline V and J ends were trimmed by 3 bases and 4 bases, with 15 bases remaining between them. Germline-derived CDR1 and CDR2 are SGHVS and FQNEAQ. Stimulators, approximately 200,000 irradiated and violet-dye-labeled cells, were plated with approximately 200,000 CFSE-labeled responder cells. Profiling relied on immunoSEQ multiplex PCR, and the TCRdb table lists in-frame clones only, not all of them. The sample carries some 22,000 clones, over 40% recorded once. The sequence was collected from a human patient who received an intestinal transplant. Specimen: alloreactive CD8+ T cells from a mixed lymphocyte reaction culture, collected before intestinal transplant. Subset of the sample: CFSE-low proliferating T cells sorted from roughly 6-day pre-transplant mixed lymphocyte reaction (GvH or HvG direction). V and J are TRBV7-8 and TRBJ1-4; no reliable D call. CDR3 region: CASSLARLMSNEKLFF. DNA of the CDR3: TGTGCCAGCAGCTTGGCGCGACTGATGAGTAATGAAAAACTGTTTTTT.